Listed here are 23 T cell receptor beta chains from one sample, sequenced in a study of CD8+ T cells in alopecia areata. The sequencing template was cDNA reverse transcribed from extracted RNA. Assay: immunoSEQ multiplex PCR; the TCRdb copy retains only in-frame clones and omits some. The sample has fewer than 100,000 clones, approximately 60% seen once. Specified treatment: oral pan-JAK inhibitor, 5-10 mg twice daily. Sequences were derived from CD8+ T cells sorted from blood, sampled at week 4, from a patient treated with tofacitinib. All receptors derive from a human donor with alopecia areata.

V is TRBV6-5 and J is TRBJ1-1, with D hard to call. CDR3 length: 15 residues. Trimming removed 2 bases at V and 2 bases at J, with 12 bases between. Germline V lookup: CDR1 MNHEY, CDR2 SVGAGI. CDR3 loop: CASSYNSGYNTEAFF. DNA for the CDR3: TGTGCCAGCAGTTACAATTCGGGTTACAACACTGAAGCTTTCTTT.

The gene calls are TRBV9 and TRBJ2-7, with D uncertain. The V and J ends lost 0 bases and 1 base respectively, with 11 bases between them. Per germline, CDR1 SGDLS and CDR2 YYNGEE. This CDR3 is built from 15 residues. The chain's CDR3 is CASSVEPWGSYEQYF. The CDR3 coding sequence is TGTGCCAGCAGCGTAGAACCGTGGGGATCCTACGAGCAGTACTTC.

The CDR3 is CASSLNDYGYTF. In DNA form, the CDR3 reads TGTGCCAGCAGCTTGAATGACTATGGCTACACCTTC. J is TRBJ1-2 and V is TRBV5-6, with D unclear. V was trimmed by 1 base and J by 3 bases, leaving 4 bases between them. The germline gives CDR1 SGHDT, CDR2 YYEEEE. The CDR3 length is 12 residues.

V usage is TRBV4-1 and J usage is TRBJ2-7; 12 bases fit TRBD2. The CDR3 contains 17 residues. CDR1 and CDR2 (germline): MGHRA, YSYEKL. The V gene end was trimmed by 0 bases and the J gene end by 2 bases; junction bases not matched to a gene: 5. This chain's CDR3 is CASSQDPTSGGTYEQYF. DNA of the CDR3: TGCGCCAGCAGCCAAGACCCAACTAGCGGGGGGACCTACGAGCAGTACTTC.

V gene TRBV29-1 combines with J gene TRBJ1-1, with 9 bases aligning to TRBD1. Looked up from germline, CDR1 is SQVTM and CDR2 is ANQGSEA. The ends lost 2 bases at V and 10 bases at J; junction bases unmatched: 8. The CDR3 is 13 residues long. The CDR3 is CSVEYGDRDGAFF. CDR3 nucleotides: TGCAGCGTTGAATATGGGGACAGGGATGGAGCTTTCTTT.

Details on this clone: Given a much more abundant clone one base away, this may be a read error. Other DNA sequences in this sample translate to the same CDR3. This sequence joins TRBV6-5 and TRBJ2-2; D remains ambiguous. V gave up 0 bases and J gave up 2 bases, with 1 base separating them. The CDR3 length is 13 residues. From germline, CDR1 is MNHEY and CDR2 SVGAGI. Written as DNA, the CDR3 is TGTGCCAGCAGTTACTCAAACACCGGGGAGCTGTTTTTT. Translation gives CASSYSNTGELFF.

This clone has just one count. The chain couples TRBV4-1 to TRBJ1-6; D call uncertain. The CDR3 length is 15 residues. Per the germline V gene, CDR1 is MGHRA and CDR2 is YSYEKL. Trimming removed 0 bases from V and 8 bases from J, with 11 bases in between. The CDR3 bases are TGCGCCAGCAGCCAAGACATGGGGTCAGATTCACCCCTCCACTTT. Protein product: CASSQDMGSDSPLHF.

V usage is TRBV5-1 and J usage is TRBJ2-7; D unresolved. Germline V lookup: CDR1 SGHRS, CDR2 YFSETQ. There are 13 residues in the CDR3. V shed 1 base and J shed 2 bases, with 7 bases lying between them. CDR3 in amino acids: CASSLSPAYEQYF. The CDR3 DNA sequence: TGCGCCAGCAGCTTGTCGCCAGCCTACGAGCAGTACTTC.

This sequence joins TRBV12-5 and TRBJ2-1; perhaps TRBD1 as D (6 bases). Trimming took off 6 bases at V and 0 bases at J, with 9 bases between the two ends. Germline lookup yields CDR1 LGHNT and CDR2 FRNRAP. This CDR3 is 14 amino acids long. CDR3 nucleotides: TGTGCTAGTGGCACAGGGAGCTCCTACAATGAGCAGTTCTTC. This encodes CASGTGSSYNEQFF.

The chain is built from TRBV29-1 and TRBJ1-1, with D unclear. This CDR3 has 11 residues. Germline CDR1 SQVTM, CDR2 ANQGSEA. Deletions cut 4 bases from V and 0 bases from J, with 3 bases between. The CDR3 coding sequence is TGCAGCGTTGTCTTGAACACTGAAGCTTTCTTT. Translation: CSVVLNTEAFF.

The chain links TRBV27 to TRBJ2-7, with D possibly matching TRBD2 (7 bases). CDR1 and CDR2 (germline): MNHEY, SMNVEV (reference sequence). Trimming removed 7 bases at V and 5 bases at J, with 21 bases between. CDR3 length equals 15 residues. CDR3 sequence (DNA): TGTGCCAGCACCCCTCGAGGGGGGGGCTGGGACGAGCAGTACTTC. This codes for CASTPRGGGWDEQYF.

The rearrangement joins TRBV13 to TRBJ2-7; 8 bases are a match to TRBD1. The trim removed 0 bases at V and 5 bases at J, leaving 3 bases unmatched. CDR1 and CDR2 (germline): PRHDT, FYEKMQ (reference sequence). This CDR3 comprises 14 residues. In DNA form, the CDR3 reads TGTGCCAGCAGCTTAGGGACAGGGGTAGACGAGCAGTACTTC. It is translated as CASSLGTGVDEQYF. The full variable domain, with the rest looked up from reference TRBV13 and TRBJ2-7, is AAGVIQSPRHLIKEKRETATLKCYPIPRHDTVYWYQQGPGQDPQFLISFYEKMQSDKGSIPDRFSAQQFSDYHSELNMSSLELGDSALYFCASSLGTGVDEQYFGPGTRLTVT.

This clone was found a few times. The DNA for the CDR3 is TGTGCCAGTAGTATATTCGACAGGGAAGAGACCCAGTACTTC. Translation gives CASSIFDREETQYF. This chain connects TRBV19 to TRBJ2-5, with 7 positions matching TRBD1. Per the germline V gene, CDR1 is LNHDA and CDR2 is SQIVND (reference sequence). This CDR3 spans 14 amino acids. V lost 2 bases, J lost 3 bases, and 3 bases stayed unmatched.

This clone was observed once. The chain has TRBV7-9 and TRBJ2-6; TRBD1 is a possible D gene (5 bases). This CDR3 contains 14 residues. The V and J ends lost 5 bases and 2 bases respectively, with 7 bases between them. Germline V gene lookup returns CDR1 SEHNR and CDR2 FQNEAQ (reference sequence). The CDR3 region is CASSLGAGANVLTF. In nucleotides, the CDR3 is TGTGCCAGCAGCCTAGGGGCTGGGGCCAACGTCCTGACTTTC.

CDR3: CASSEPPYNEQFF. The DNA of the CDR3 is TGTGCCAGCAGTGAACCACCGTACAATGAGCAGTTCTTC. The V and J genes are TRBV2 and TRBJ2-1; D call uncertain. CDR3 size: 13 residues. V gave up 2 bases and J gave up 4 bases, with 6 bases separating them. Germline CDR1 reads SNHLY; CDR2 reads FYNNEI.

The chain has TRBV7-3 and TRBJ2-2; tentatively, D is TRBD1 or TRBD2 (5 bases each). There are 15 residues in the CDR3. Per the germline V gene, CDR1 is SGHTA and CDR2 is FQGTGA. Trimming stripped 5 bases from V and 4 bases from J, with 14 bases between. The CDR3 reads CASSSTGAFTGELFF. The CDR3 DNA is TGTGCCAGCAGCAGCACCGGGGCGTTCACCGGGGAGCTGTTTTTT.

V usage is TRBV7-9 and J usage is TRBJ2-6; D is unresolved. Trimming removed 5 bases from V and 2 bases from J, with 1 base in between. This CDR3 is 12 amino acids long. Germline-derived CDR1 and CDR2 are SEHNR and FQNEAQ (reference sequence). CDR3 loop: CASSPGANVLTF. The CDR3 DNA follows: TGTGCCAGCAGCCCTGGGGCCAACGTCCTGACTTTC.

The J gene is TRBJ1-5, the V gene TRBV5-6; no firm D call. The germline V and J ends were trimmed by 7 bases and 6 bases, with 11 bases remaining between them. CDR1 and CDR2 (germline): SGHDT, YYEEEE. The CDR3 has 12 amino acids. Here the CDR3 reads CASASGRQPQHF. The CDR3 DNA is TGTGCCAGCGCCTCTGGGCGTCAGCCCCAGCATTTT.

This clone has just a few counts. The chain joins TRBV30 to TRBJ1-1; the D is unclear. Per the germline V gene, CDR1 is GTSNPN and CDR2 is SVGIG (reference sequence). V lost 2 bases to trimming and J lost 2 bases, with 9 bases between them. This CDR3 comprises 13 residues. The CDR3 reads CAWSSQGNTEAFF. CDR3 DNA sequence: TGTGCCTGGAGTTCACAAGGAAACACTGAAGCTTTCTTT.

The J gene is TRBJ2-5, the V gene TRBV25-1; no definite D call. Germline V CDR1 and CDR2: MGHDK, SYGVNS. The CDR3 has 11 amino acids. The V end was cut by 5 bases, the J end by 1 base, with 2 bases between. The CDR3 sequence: CASSTQETQYF. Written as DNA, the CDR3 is TGTGCCAGCAGTACCCAAGAGACCCAGTACTTC. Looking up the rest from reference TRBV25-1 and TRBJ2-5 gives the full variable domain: EADIYQTPRYLVIGTGKKITLECSQTMGHDKMYWYQQDPGMELHLIHYSYGVNSTEKGDLSSESTVSRIRTEHFPLTLESARPSHTSQYLCASSTQETQYFGPGTRLLVL.

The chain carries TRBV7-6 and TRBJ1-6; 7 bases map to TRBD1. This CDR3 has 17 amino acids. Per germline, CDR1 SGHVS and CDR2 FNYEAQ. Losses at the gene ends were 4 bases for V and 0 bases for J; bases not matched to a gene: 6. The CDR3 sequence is CASSSTGASSYNSPLHF. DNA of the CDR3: TGTGCCAGCAGCTCTACAGGGGCTAGCTCCTATAATTCACCCCTCCACTTT.

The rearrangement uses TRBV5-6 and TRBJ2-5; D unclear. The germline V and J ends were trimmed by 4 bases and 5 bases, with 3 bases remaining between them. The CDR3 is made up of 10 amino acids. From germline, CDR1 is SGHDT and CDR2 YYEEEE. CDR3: CASSGETQYF. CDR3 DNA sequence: TGTGCCAGCAGCGGGGAGACCCAGTACTTC.

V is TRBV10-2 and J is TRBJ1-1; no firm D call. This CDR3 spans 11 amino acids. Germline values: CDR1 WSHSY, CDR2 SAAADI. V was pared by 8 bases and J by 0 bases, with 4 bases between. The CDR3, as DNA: TGCGCCAGCCGGATGAACACTGAAGCTTTCTTT. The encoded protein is CASRMNTEAFF.